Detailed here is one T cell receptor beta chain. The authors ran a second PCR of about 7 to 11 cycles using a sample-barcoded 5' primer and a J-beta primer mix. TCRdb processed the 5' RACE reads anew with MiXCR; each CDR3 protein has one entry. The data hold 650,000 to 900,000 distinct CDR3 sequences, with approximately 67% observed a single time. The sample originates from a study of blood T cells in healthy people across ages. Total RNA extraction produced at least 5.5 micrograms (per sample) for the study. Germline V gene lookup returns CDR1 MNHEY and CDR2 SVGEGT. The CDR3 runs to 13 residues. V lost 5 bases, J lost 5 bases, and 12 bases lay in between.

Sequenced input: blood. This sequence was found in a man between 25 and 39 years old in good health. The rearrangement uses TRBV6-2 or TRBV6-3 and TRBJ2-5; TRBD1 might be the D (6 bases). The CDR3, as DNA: TGTGCCAGCAGTCGACAGGAGAGGGAGACCCAGTACTTC. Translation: CASSRQERETQYF.